These 8 T cell receptor beta chains were all obtained from the same sample, sequenced in a study of CD8 T cells in Susac syndrome. With random hexamers, reverse transcription was performed on about 0.5 to 1 ug of RNA. MiXCR, applied by TCRdb to the immunoSEQ multiplex PCR reads, yields one record per CDR3 protein. Altogether about 430,000 distinct CDR3 sequences are present, more than 70% being singletons, with the ten largest covering around 0.12%. Sequenced sample: CD8+ T cells from PBMCs. The receptors come from a human donor with multiple sclerosis.

As concerns this clonotype: The junction does not match germline at one end; this may be a read error. The chain links TRBV4-1 to TRBJ1-1; no reliable D call. The germline V gene encodes CDR1 MGHRA and CDR2 YSYEKL. This CDR3 is 14 amino acids long. The CDR3, as DNA: TGCGCCAGCAGCCAAATGGGCCCGAACACTGAAACTTTCTTT. This gives the protein CASSQMGPNTETFF.

This clonotype was seen just once. The chain recombines TRBV10-3 with TRBJ1-1; TRBD1 matches at 10 bases. CDR3 size: 15 residues. Germline lookup yields CDR1 ENHRY and CDR2 SYGVKD. The V segment lost 3 bases and the J segment 5 bases; nucleotides outside the gene matches: 6. The CDR3 nucleotides are TGTGCCATCAGTGATCCGGGACAGGGGTTAACTGAAGCTTTCTTT. This gives the protein CAISDPGQGLTEAFF.

This clonotype turned up a few times. This rearrangement joins TRBV6-5 to TRBJ2-7, with 8 bases aligning to TRBD1. The J segment lost 5 bases and the V segment lost 2 bases, leaving 8 bases of the junction unmatched. The CDR3 loop spans 15 amino acids. Germline V gives CDR1 MNHEY, CDR2 SVGAGI. This chain's CDR3 is CASSYVQGALNEQYF. CDR3 coding DNA: TGTGCCAGCAGTTACGTGCAGGGGGCCTTAAACGAGCAGTACTTC.

This clonotype was seen more than once but under ten times. V and J are TRBV5-4 and TRBJ2-7; 7 bases line up with TRBD1. Germline values: CDR1 SGHNT, CDR2 YYREEE (reference sequence). V lost 3 bases, J lost 7 bases, and 7 bases stayed unmatched. This CDR3 contains 13 residues. CDR3 nucleotide sequence: TGTGCCAGCAGCTCAGACAGGGCAGAGGAGCAGTACTTC. Translating gives CASSSDRAEEQYF.

V is TRBV10-3 and J is TRBJ2-7; tentative D call: TRBD1 (6 bases). The ends were cut back, 6 bases at V and 3 bases at J, with 21 bases in the middle. CDR1 is ENHRY and CDR2 is SYGVKD in the germline V gene. The CDR3 has 16 amino acids. As DNA, the CDR3 is TGTGCCATCAGCGCTCCCCCAGGGGCTGTTCTCTACGAGCAGTACTTC. It yields the protein CAISAPPGAVLYEQYF.

This clonotype is a singleton in its sample. The V gene is TRBV29-1, the J gene TRBJ2-1; a possible D gene is TRBD2 (5 bases). The length of the CDR3 is 14 residues. Germline CDR1 is SQVTM and CDR2 is ANQGSEA. The V gene lost 2 bases and the J gene lost 0 bases, with 8 bases spanning the gap. The chain's CDR3 is CSVESGRSYNEQFF. In nucleotides, the CDR3 is TGCAGCGTTGAAAGCGGCCGCTCCTACAATGAGCAGTTCTTC.

J is TRBJ2-5 and V is TRBV7-6; no clear D gene. The CDR3 loop spans 13 amino acids. The germline gives CDR1 SGHVS, CDR2 FNYEAQ. Trimming stripped 2 bases from V and 3 bases from J, with 7 bases between. CDR3 nucleotide sequence: TGTGCCAGCAGCTTAAGGAGAAAAGAGACCCAGTACTTC. It specifies CASSLRRKETQYF.

This clonotype was seen only a few times. This chain uses TRBV2 with TRBJ1-1; no clear D gene. Germline V gene lookup returns CDR1 SNHLY and CDR2 FYNNEI. There are 16 residues in the CDR3. Trimming removed 0 bases from V and 1 base from J, with 12 bases in between. CDR3 nucleotide sequence: TGTGCCAGCAGTGAAGCGCCAATTGGAGCGAACACTGAAGCTTTCTTT. Its protein is CASSEAPIGANTEAFF.